This TCR beta chain appears in the sequencing data of a study of cytomegalovirus exposure and HLA in healthy donors. PCR amplification relied on 60 Vbeta primers (plus 13 Jbeta primers). TCRdb's copy holds only in-frame clones and misses some; the assay was immunoSEQ multiplex PCR. The sample holds approximately 150,000 clones, more than 60% seen once. The CDR3 length is 15 residues. Germline V gene data show CDR1 as SNHLY and CDR2 as FYNNEI. J gave up 4 bases and V 3 bases, and 8 bases lay outside the gene matches. This chain connects TRBV2 to TRBJ2-7; 8 nucleotides align to TRBD2. The sample was PBMCs. This TCR was sampled from a woman in her thirties or forties in good health and CMV-seropositive. The CDR3 spells CASSESGTSYYEQYF. The CDR3 bases are TGTGCCAGCAGTGAGAGCGGGACTAGTTATTACGAGCAGTACTTC.